Listed below are T cell receptor beta chains from one sample, sequenced in a study of spatial heterogeneity in lung cancer. MiXCR, run by TCRdb on the 5' RACE reads, gives a single entry per CDR3 protein. Seen here are 55,000 to 75,000 distinct CDR3 sequences, roughly 9% observed once, and the top ten hold approximately 2%. Sequenced material: PBMCs, taken at follow-up. The origin of the receptors is a female donor with early-stage non-small cell lung cancer. Each CDR3 is given with its conserved first and last residue. Fields, in order: J gene, D gene, V gene, clone size, CDR3 DNA, CDR3 protein. D genes are given only for firm matches. Expanded clones get a size class; other rows say once, few or many, or leave the size out.

J: TRBJ1-4
D: TRBD1
V: TRBV27
size: many
DNA: TGTGCCAGCAAGGGGACAGGGCGAGAAAAACTGTTTTTT
CDR3: CASKGTGREKLFF

J: TRBJ2-7
D: TRBD2
V: TRBV15
size: -
DNA: TGTGCCACCAGCAGAGATCAGTCTAGCGGGATGTCCGAGCAGTACTTC
CDR3: CATSRDQSSGMSEQYF

J: TRBJ1-1
D: -
V: TRBV29-1
size: many
DNA: TGCAGCGTTGAAGGTTCCCAGAGGGCCACTGAAGCTTTCTTT
CDR3: CSVEGSQRATEAFF

J: TRBJ1-5
D: -
V: TRBV5-1
size: -
DNA: TGCGCCAGCAGCTTTGGGGGGACCGGGCAGCCCCAGCATTTT
CDR3: CASSFGGTGQPQHF

J: TRBJ2-7
D: TRBD2
V: TRBV27
size: many
DNA: TGTGCCAGCAGTTGGATAGCGGGAAGGGGCCACGAGCAGTACTTC
CDR3: CASSWIAGRGHEQYF

J: TRBJ2-3
D: -
V: TRBV7-3
size: -
DNA: TGTGCCAGCAGCCCTCTGGGCAACACAGATACGCAGTATTTT
CDR3: CASSPLGNTDTQYF

J: TRBJ2-7
D: -
V: TRBV5-1
size: many
DNA: TGCGCCAGCAGCTTGGCAGTGGGGGACTCCTACGAGCAGTACTTC
CDR3: CASSLAVGDSYEQYF

J: TRBJ2-4
D: -
V: TRBV27
size: few
DNA: TGTGCCAGCAGTTTCCGTTCAACAGGAGCCAAAAACATTCAGTACTTC
CDR3: CASSFRSTGAKNIQYF

J: TRBJ2-1
D: -
V: TRBV24-1
size: few
DNA: TGTGCCACCAGTGTGTCAGGGGGGTTCGATGAGCAGTTCTTC
CDR3: CATSVSGGFDEQFF

J: TRBJ1-1
D: -
V: TRBV10-2
size: many
DNA: TGCGCCAGCGGGGGCAGGGCGGGGACTGAAGCTTTCTTT
CDR3: CASGGRAGTEAFF

J: TRBJ2-3
D: -
V: TRBV5-1
size: many
DNA: TGCGCCAGCAGCCTAGGAAACCCCACAGATACGCAGTATTTT
CDR3: CASSLGNPTDTQYF

J: TRBJ2-3
D: -
V: TRBV27
size: many
DNA: TGTGCCAGCATGTTGGTCGGTACAGATACGCAGTATTTT
CDR3: CASMLVGTDTQYF

J: TRBJ2-7
D: TRBD1
V: TRBV12-3/TRBV12-4
size: -
DNA: TGTGCCAGCAGGTCCCCGACAGGGGCCTACGAGCAGTACTTC
CDR3: CASRSPTGAYEQYF

J: TRBJ1-1
D: TRBD1
V: TRBV30
size: -
DNA: TGTGCCTGGAGTGTACTCGGTCGGGACAGGGGTGGAACTGAAGCTTTCTTT
CDR3: CAWSVLGRDRGGTEAFF

J: TRBJ2-5
D: TRBD2
V: TRBV11-2
size: few
DNA: TGTGCCAGCACCCCCCCGGGCGGGAGGGCCCAAGAGACCCAGTACTTC
CDR3: CASTPPGGRAQETQYF

J: TRBJ2-5
D: -
V: TRBV6-2/TRBV6-3
size: many
DNA: TGTGCCAGCAGTCCTGCAGAGACCCAGTACTTC
CDR3: CASSPAETQYF

J: TRBJ2-7
D: TRBD2
V: TRBV12-3/TRBV12-4
size: many
DNA: TGTGCCAGCAGGGCGAGCGGGAGTCTATACGAGCAGTACTTC
CDR3: CASRASGSLYEQYF

J: TRBJ2-5
D: -
V: TRBV12-3/TRBV12-4
size: many
DNA: TGTGCCAGCAGTTTATCGGGTAACACAGAGACCCAGTACTTC
CDR3: CASSLSGNTETQYF

J: TRBJ2-6
D: -
V: TRBV3-1
size: many
DNA: TGTGCCAGCAGCAGTAGCGGGGCCAACGTCCTGACTTTC
CDR3: CASSSSGANVLTF

J: TRBJ1-1
D: -
V: TRBV5-1
size: few
DNA: TGCGCCAGCAGCATTAGGGATGAAGCTTTCTTT
CDR3: CASSIRDEAFF

J: TRBJ2-7
D: TRBD2
V: TRBV5-1
size: few
DNA: TGCGCCAGCAGCTTGTCTCAGCGGGAGTCGGACGAGCAGTACTTC
CDR3: CASSLSQRESDEQYF

J: TRBJ2-5
D: TRBD2
V: TRBV6-5
size: -
DNA: TGTGCCAGCAGGGGGGACTACTTCCAAGAGACCCAGTACTTC
CDR3: CASRGDYFQETQYF

J: TRBJ1-1
D: -
V: TRBV6-5
size: few
DNA: TGTGCCAGCAGTTACAAGTCGCAGGGAGAAGCTTTCTTT
CDR3: CASSYKSQGEAFF

J: TRBJ1-1
D: -
V: TRBV24-1
size: many
DNA: TGTGCCACCAGTGCCCACTTTAGGGGAATTGAAGCTTTCTTT
CDR3: CATSAHFRGIEAFF

J: TRBJ1-6
D: -
V: TRBV3-1
size: few
DNA: TGTGCCAGCAGTCAACACGGCGGTGATTCACCCCTCCACTTT
CDR3: CASSQHGGDSPLHF

J: TRBJ2-3
D: -
V: TRBV19
size: many
DNA: TGTGCCAGTAGTATGCAGCCGAGCACAGATACGCAGTATTTT
CDR3: CASSMQPSTDTQYF

J: TRBJ2-2
D: -
V: TRBV5-1
size: -
DNA: TGCGCCAGCAGCTTGGTAGCAGGGTCGAACACCGGGGAGCTGTTTTTT
CDR3: CASSLVAGSNTGELFF

J: TRBJ2-7
D: -
V: TRBV5-1
size: -
DNA: TGCGCCAGCAGCTTGCCCGCCTACGAGCAGTACTTC
CDR3: CASSLPAYEQYF

J: TRBJ2-3
D: -
V: TRBV4-2
size: -
DNA: TGTGCCAGCAGCTACGGGAGTAGCGGTCACACAGATACGCAGTATTTT
CDR3: CASSYGSSGHTDTQYF

J: TRBJ1-1
D: TRBD1
V: TRBV19
size: many
DNA: TGTGCCAGTAGTATCTACAGGGGAGGAGATGCTTTCTTT
CDR3: CASSIYRGGDAFF

J: TRBJ1-1
D: -
V: TRBV5-4
size: many
DNA: TGTGCCAGCAGCAGCGGACTGAAGAACACTGAAGCTTTCTTT
CDR3: CASSSGLKNTEAFF

J: TRBJ2-1
D: -
V: TRBV19
size: many
DNA: TGTGCCAGTACTGCCGGGCCCGGTTCGAATGAGCAGTTCTTC
CDR3: CASTAGPGSNEQFF

J: TRBJ2-3
D: -
V: TRBV5-1
size: many
DNA: TGCGCCAGCAGCCCGGGACTTTCTAGCACAGATACGCAGTATTTT
CDR3: CASSPGLSSTDTQYF

J: TRBJ2-7
D: TRBD2
V: TRBV20-1
size: many
DNA: TGCAGTGCTGCGGGACTAGCGGGAGTGGAGCAGTACTTC
CDR3: CSAAGLAGVEQYF

J: TRBJ2-5
D: -
V: TRBV7-6
size: many
DNA: TGTGCCAGCAGCCCCGAGGGGGGCCTCCAAGAGACCCAGTACTTC
CDR3: CASSPEGGLQETQYF

J: TRBJ2-7
D: TRBD2
V: TRBV20-1
size: many
DNA: TGCAGTGCTAGGGCCGGGACTAGCGGGACAAATCGCTACGAGCAGTACTTC
CDR3: CSARAGTSGTNRYEQYF

J: TRBJ2-7
D: -
V: TRBV20-1
size: many
DNA: TGCAGTGCTAGAGATTACAGACTTAGCTCCTACGAGCAGTACTTC
CDR3: CSARDYRLSSYEQYF

J: TRBJ2-4
D: -
V: TRBV18
size: many
DNA: TGTGCCAGCTCCGGAGGGGGAGCTCCCGCGGTTCTAGCCAAAAACATTCAGTACTTC
CDR3: CASSGGGAPAVLAKNIQYF

J: TRBJ1-1
D: -
V: TRBV12-3/TRBV12-4
size: few
DNA: TGTGCCAGCAGTTTTAGGGCTGAAGCTTTCTTT
CDR3: CASSFRAEAFF

J: TRBJ1-5
D: -
V: TRBV6-1
size: many
DNA: TGTGCCAGCAGTTCCAGGGGAACCGGCAGAACCAAGCCCCAGCATTTT
CDR3: CASSSRGTGRTKPQHF

J: TRBJ2-6
D: -
V: TRBV20-1
size: many
DNA: TGCAGTGCTAGAGAAACAGGCTTTTTTGACGGGGCCAACGTCCTGACTTTC
CDR3: CSARETGFFDGANVLTF

J: TRBJ2-2
D: -
V: TRBV7-6
size: many
DNA: TGTGCCAGCAGCTATCGGATAACAGGGACGAACACCGGGGAGCTGTTTTTT
CDR3: CASSYRITGTNTGELFF

J: TRBJ1-1
D: -
V: TRBV9
size: -
DNA: TGTGCCCGCGGGCGAGGGGCTCGAAACACTGAAGCTTTCTTT
CDR3: CARGRGARNTEAFF

J: TRBJ1-3
D: -
V: TRBV3-1
size: -
DNA: TGTGCCAGCGGGTATGGAAACACCATATATTTT
CDR3: CASGYGNTIYF

J: TRBJ2-1
D: TRBD2
V: TRBV5-1
size: -
DNA: TGCGCCAGCAGCCCCCGCGGTAGCGGGATGGGTGAGCAGTTCTTC
CDR3: CASSPRGSGMGEQFF

J: TRBJ2-5
D: -
V: TRBV5-5
size: many
DNA: TGTGCCAGCAGCCGAAACAGACTAGGGGATGAGACCCAGTACTTC
CDR3: CASSRNRLGDETQYF

J: TRBJ2-7
D: TRBD2
V: TRBV2
size: -
DNA: TGTGCCAGCAGTGGATTACTAGCGGGAGGAGTGGGGGAGCAGTACTTC
CDR3: CASSGLLAGGVGEQYF

J: TRBJ2-1
D: TRBD2
V: TRBV10-3
size: many
DNA: TGTGCCATCAGTGAGTCGACTCGCAGCGGGAGTGGGTATGAGCAGTTCTTC
CDR3: CAISESTRSGSGYEQFF

J: TRBJ2-7
D: TRBD1
V: TRBV28
size: -
DNA: TGTGCCAGCATTCCGGGACAGGGGGCATACGAGCAGTACTTC
CDR3: CASIPGQGAYEQYF

J: TRBJ2-7
D: -
V: TRBV6-6
size: few
DNA: TGTGCCAGCAGTTACCGGTCCTACGAGCAGTACTTC
CDR3: CASSYRSYEQYF

J: TRBJ2-7
D: -
V: TRBV6-5
size: few
DNA: TGTGCCAGCAGTTTTAACTACGAGCAGTACTTC
CDR3: CASSFNYEQYF

J: TRBJ2-7
D: -
V: TRBV6-5
size: many
DNA: TGTGCCAGCAGTTATGTGGGTTCGAGCTCCTACGAGCAGTACTTC
CDR3: CASSYVGSSSYEQYF